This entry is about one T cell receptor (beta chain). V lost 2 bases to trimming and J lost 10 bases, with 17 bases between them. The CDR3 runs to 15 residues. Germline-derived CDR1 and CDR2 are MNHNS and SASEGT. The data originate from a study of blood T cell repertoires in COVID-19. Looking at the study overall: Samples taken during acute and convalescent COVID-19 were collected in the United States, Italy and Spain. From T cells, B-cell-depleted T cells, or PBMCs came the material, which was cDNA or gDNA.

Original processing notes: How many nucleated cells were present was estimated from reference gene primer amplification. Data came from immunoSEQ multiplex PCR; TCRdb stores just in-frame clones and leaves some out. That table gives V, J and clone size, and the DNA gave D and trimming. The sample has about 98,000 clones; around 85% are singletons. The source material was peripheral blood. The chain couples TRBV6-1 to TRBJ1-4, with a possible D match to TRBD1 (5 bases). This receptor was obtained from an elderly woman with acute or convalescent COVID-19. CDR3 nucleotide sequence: TGTGCCAGCAGTGAAAGACGGGGAACGGGACTAAAACTGTTTTTT. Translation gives CASSERRGTGLKLFF.